The clone carrying this T cell receptor (beta chain) was seen ten or more times. Its antigen is not identified. Trimming left V 1 base short and J 2 bases short, with 11 bases between. Germline V gene data show CDR1 as SGDLS and CDR2 as YYNGEE. There are 15 residues in the CDR3. The sample comes from a study of spatial heterogeneity in lung cancer. Looking at the study overall: A consistent excess of beta-chain over alpha-chain sequences was detected. Mean representation of each unique TCR and UMI combination in the raw reads exceeded 9.5 occurrences. Study results and caveats: TCRs found ubiquitously expanded in tumor appeared in blood more at resection than at follow-up.

Indicated time point: sample taken at primary tumor resection. Frozen PBMC, nontumor lung or tumor provided whole RNA, which was sequenced unsorted. The donors comprised approximately 72 untreated early-stage non-small cell lung cancer patients. Each CDR3 protein is one row after TCRdb ran MiXCR on the 5' RACE reads. The sample lists 95,000 or so distinct CDR3 sequences; over 8.5% were seen once. The TCR was taken from a male donor with early-stage non-small cell lung cancer. This material consisted of PBMCs, taken at surgery. The chain combines TRBV9 with TRBJ2-3; TRBD1 is a possible D gene (6 bases). This CDR3 reads CASSVSDSNTDTQYF. In DNA, the CDR3 is TGTGCCAGCAGCGTATCGGACAGCAACACAGATACGCAGTATTTT. The whole variable domain, remainder taken from reference TRBV9 and TRBJ2-3, is DSGVTQTPKHLITATGQRVTLRCSPRSGDLSVYWYQQSLDQGLQFLIQYYNGEERAKGNILERFSAQQFPDLHSELNLSSLELGDSALYFCASSVSDSNTDTQYFGPGTRLTVL.